The rows below give T cell receptor beta chains drawn from one sample of a study of CD8+ T cells in alopecia areata. Data came from immunoSEQ multiplex PCR; TCRdb stores just in-frame clones and leaves some out. This table holds roughly 120,000 clones, roughly two thirds found once. Sequencing was carried out using CD4+ T cells sorted from blood. These receptors all stem from a human donor in good health. The CDR3 runs from the conserved cysteine through the conserved F or W. D genes are given only for firm matches. Expanded clones are given a class, and other clones once, few, many or no size at all.

V gene: TRBV30; J gene: TRBJ1-5; clone size: -; D gene: -; CDR3 DNA: TGTGCCTGGAGCCTGACGAATACCGGCCAGCCCCAGCATTTT; CDR3 protein: CAWSLTNTGQPQHF
V gene: TRBV29-1; J gene: TRBJ1-2; clone size: -; D gene: -; CDR3 DNA: TGCAGCGTTGCTCGGCATTACTATGGCTACACCTTC; CDR3 protein: CSVARHYYGYTF
V gene: TRBV9; J gene: TRBJ1-2; clone size: few; D gene: -; CDR3 DNA: TGTGCCAGCAGCGCCACTCCGGGACGCCAAGGAGGAGATGGCTACACCTTC; CDR3 protein: CASSATPGRQGGDGYTF
V gene: TRBV28; J gene: TRBJ2-6; clone size: -; D gene: TRBD2; CDR3 DNA: TGTGCCAGCGGAGAAGGGACTAGCTCTGGGGCCAACGTCCTGACTTTC; CDR3 protein: CASGEGTSSGANVLTF
V gene: TRBV30; J gene: TRBJ1-5; clone size: -; D gene: TRBD1; CDR3 DNA: TGTGCCTGGAGTGGGGACAGGAGCAAAAATCAGCCCCAGCATTTT; CDR3 protein: CAWSGDRSKNQPQHF
V gene: TRBV5-4; J gene: TRBJ1-2; clone size: once; D gene: -; CDR3 DNA: TGTGCCAGCAGCTCCACCAAGGGGAACTATGGCTACACCTTC; CDR3 protein: CASSSTKGNYGYTF
V gene: TRBV29-1; J gene: TRBJ2-7; clone size: once; D gene: -; CDR3 DNA: TGCAGCGTTGGGACCGAGTACGAGCAGTACTTC; CDR3 protein: CSVGTEYEQYF
V gene: TRBV5-4; J gene: TRBJ1-2; clone size: -; D gene: -; CDR3 DNA: TGTGCCAGCAGCTTGGGGCTCGGCAGAGACTATGGCTACACCTTC; CDR3 protein: CASSLGLGRDYGYTF
V gene: TRBV15; J gene: TRBJ2-1; clone size: -; D gene: -; CDR3 DNA: TGTGCCACCAGCAGTGGCGTAGGCGACACTGAGCAGTTCTTC; CDR3 protein: CATSSGVGDTEQFF
V gene: TRBV7-2; J gene: TRBJ2-7; clone size: -; D gene: -; CDR3 DNA: TGTGCCAGCAGCCCTAGCCCGCAGAGACAACCGTCCTACGAGCAGTACTTC; CDR3 protein: CASSPSPQRQPSYEQYF
V gene: TRBV5-1; J gene: TRBJ2-2; clone size: -; D gene: -; CDR3 DNA: TGCGCCAGCAGCCCGCCCGGGACCCGGAACACCGGGGAGCTGTTTTTT; CDR3 protein: CASSPPGTRNTGELFF
V gene: TRBV29-1; J gene: TRBJ1-2; clone size: few; D gene: -; CDR3 DNA: TGCAGCGTTGAAGGGATCTATGGCTACACCTTC; CDR3 protein: CSVEGIYGYTF
V gene: TRBV30; J gene: TRBJ2-5; clone size: once; D gene: TRBD1; CDR3 DNA: TGTGCCTGGGGTGAGGGACAGGGGATTGGGGAGACCCAGTACTTC; CDR3 protein: CAWGEGQGIGETQYF
V gene: TRBV29-1; J gene: TRBJ1-1; clone size: -; D gene: -; CDR3 DNA: TGCAGCGTTGAATTGGGGAGAGCGTGGACTGAAGCTTTCTTT; CDR3 protein: CSVELGRAWTEAFF